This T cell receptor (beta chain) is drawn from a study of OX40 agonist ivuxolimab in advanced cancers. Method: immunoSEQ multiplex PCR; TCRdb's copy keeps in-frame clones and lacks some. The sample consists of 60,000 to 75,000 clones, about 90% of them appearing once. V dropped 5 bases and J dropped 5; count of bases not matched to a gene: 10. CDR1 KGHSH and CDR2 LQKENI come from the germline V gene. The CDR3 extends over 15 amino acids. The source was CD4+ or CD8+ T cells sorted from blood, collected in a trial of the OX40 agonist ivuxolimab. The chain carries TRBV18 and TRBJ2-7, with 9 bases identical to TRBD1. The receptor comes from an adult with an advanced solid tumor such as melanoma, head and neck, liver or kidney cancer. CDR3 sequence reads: CASSSPGTGINEQYF. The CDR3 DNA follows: TGTGCCAGCTCATCCCCCGGGACAGGGATCAACGAGCAGTACTTC. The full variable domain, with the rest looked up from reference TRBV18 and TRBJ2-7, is NAGVMQNPRHLVRRRGQEARLRCSPMKGHSHVYWYRQLPEEGLKFMVYLQKENIIDESGMPKERFSAEFPKEGPSILRIQQVVRGDSAAYFCASSSPGTGINEQYFGPGTRLTVT.